This TCR beta chain was documented in a study of T cell responses to AZD1222 COVID-19 vaccine. To note about this clone: The antigen remains undetermined.

The table came from immunoSEQ multiplex PCR; TCRdb's copy has only in-frame clones and leaves some out. The repertoire consists of 150,000 to 200,000 clones, with around nine tenths occurring once and the leading ten covering roughly 1.1%. V was pared by 0 bases and J by 11 bases, with 13 bases between. Germline V gene data show CDR1 as SGHAT and CDR2 as FQNNGV. The CDR3 length is 13 residues. Notes on the study in general: Most donors were white British and more were female, and clonal diversity was possibly underestimated.

This chain joins TRBV11-2 and TRBJ1-1; possible D gene TRBD1, 6 bases. The receptor's source is an adult who received the AZD1222 COVID-19 vaccine. The material sequenced was peripheral blood, taken 28 days after the second AZD1222 dose. The CDR3 region is CASSLDPQGWAFF. In DNA form, the CDR3 reads TGTGCCAGCAGCTTAGATCCTCAGGGGTGGGCTTTCTTT.